This TCR beta chain appears in the sequencing data of a study of radiotherapy plus CTLA-4 blockade in lung cancer. Clones were sequenced by immunoSEQ multiplex PCR, and TCRdb holds only the in-frame ones, with some missing. The sample holds 95,000 to 150,000 clones, approximately 90% seen once. V dropped 7 bases and J dropped 3; count of bases not matched to a gene: 9. The length of the CDR3 is 14 residues. Germline CDR1 reads SNHLY; CDR2 reads FYNNEI. The genes are TRBV2 and TRBJ2-7, with 7 bases that match TRBD2. This sequence was found in a human donor with non-small cell lung cancer that progressed on radiotherapy plus ipilimumab. The material sequenced was peripheral blood, taken from a patient treated with radiotherapy plus ipilimumab. CDR3 loop: CASTFRWEGYEQYF. The CDR3, as DNA: TGTGCCAGCACCTTTAGGTGGGAGGGCTACGAGCAGTACTTC.